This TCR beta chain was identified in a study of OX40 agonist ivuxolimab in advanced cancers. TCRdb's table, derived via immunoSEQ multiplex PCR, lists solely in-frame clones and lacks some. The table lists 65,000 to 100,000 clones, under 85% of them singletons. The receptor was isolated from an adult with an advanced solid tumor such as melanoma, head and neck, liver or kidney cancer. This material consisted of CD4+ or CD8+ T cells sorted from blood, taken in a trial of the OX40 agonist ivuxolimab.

CDR3 region: CGESDTEAFF. Here the CDR3 DNA reads TGTGGCGAGTCCGACACTGAAGCTTTCTTT. The chain links TRBV7-9 to TRBJ1-1; D remains unclear. CDR3 length equals 10 residues. The germline gives CDR1 SEHNR, CDR2 FQNEAQ (reference sequence).